These 31 T cell receptor beta chains originate from one sample sequenced in a study of blood T cell repertoires in COVID-19. TCRdb's table, derived via immunoSEQ multiplex PCR, lists solely in-frame clones and lacks some. The table has 200,000 or so clones, roughly four fifths seen once. Material: peripheral blood. These receptors were collected from a human donor with acute or convalescent COVID-19. The donor label of this sample is uncertain.

As for this clone: One end of the junction does not line up with germline, which may come from a read error. This chain joins TRBV6-5 and TRBJ2-7; 10 bases map to TRBD1. Per the germline V gene, CDR1 is MNHEY and CDR2 is SVGAGI. The CDR3 sequence is 13 residues long. CDR3 DNA sequence: TGTACCAGTGGAGGGACAGGGGTGCACGAGCAGTACTTC. This codes for CTSGGTGVHEQYF.

Of note for this clone: The sample carries other DNA sequences with the same CDR3. V usage is TRBV9 and J usage is TRBJ2-5; 9 bases align to TRBD2. V lost 2 bases and J lost 5; bases outside the gene matches: 4. This CDR3 contains 14 residues. The germline gives CDR1 SGDLS, CDR2 YYNGEE. CDR3 sequence (DNA): TGTGCCAGCAGCGTGGGACTAGCCGGGGAGACCCAGTACTTC. Translated, it gives CASSVGLAGETQYF. The complete variable domain, with remaining parts taken from reference TRBV9 and TRBJ2-5, reads DSGVTQTPKHLITATGQRVTLRCSPRSGDLSVYWYQQSLDQGLQFLIQYYNGEERAKGNILERFSAQQFPDLHSELNLSSLELGDSALYFCASSVGLAGETQYFGPGTRLLVL.

The chain uses TRBV19 and TRBJ1-2, with D maybe TRBD1 (5 bases). The germline gives CDR1 LNHDA, CDR2 SQIVND (reference sequence). The length of the CDR3 is 16 residues. V gave up 1 base and J gave up 1 base, with 13 bases separating them. The CDR3 bases are TGTGCCAGTAGTATAGTGGGGCAGGGACTTAACTATGGCTACACCTTC. Its protein is CASSIVGQGLNYGYTF.

This chain joins TRBV5-1 and TRBJ2-2; 7 positions agree with TRBD1. The CDR3 spans 15 residues. The ends lost 9 bases at V and 0 bases at J; junction bases unmatched: 8. Germline V gene data show CDR1 as SGHRS and CDR2 as YFSETQ. CDR3 residues: CATKRGQANTGELFF. The CDR3 region has the DNA TGCGCCACCAAACGCGGACAGGCGAACACCGGGGAGCTGTTTTTT.

The chain links TRBV27 to TRBJ1-1, with D perhaps TRBD1 (5 bases). This CDR3 is built from 15 residues. V lost 2 bases and J lost 0, with 10 bases in between. Germline assignment: CDR1 MNHEY and CDR2 SMNVEV (reference sequence). The CDR3 region is CASSLRQGVNTEAFF. DNA for the CDR3: TGTGCCAGCAGTTTACGCCAGGGTGTGAACACTGAAGCTTTCTTT.

The V and J genes are TRBV30 and TRBJ1-5, with D perhaps matching TRBD1 (5 bases). This CDR3 is built from 12 residues. CDR1 and CDR2 from the germline V gene are GTSNPN and SVGIG (reference sequence). Trimming took off 0 bases at V and 10 bases at J, with 10 bases between the two ends. The CDR3 loop reads CAWSVPQGPQHF. The DNA for the CDR3 is TGTGCCTGGAGTGTACCCCAGGGCCCCCAGCATTTT.

The V and J genes are TRBV27 and TRBJ1-2; the match to TRBD1 covers 8 bases. The CDR3 spans 14 residues. Germline CDR1 MNHEY, CDR2 SMNVEV (reference sequence). The V and J ends lost 5 bases and 8 bases, in that order; junction bases with no gene match: 10. The CDR3 protein is CASSTLGQGSGYTF. CDR3 DNA: TGTGCCAGCAGTACCCTCGGACAGGGTTCAGGCTACACCTTC.

The chain couples TRBV19 to TRBJ2-7; 10 bases agree with TRBD2. J lost 1 base, V lost 4 bases, and 4 bases had no gene match. The V gene's germline CDR1 is LNHDA and CDR2 SQIVND (reference sequence). The CDR3 is made up of 15 amino acids. The CDR3 region has the DNA TGTGCCAGTAGTACCTTAGCGGGAGGTTCCTACGAGCAGTACTTC. This gives the protein CASSTLAGGSYEQYF.

The V and J genes are TRBV27 and TRBJ2-1, with a weak D call TRBD2 (6 bases). Germline loops: CDR1 MNHEY, CDR2 SMNVEV (reference sequence). The CDR3 is 19 amino acids. Trimming removed 3 bases at V and 2 bases at J, with 23 bases between. The chain's CDR3 is CASSFARRTIKTPYNEQFF. The CDR3 nucleotides read TGTGCCAGCAGTTTTGCCCGGAGGACTATAAAAACACCCTACAATGAGCAGTTCTTC.

This sequence joins TRBV18 and TRBJ2-7; TRBD1 aligns across 7 bases. The J segment lost 2 bases and the V segment lost 5 bases, leaving 6 bases of the junction unmatched. The length of the CDR3 is 14 residues. Per the germline V gene, CDR1 is KGHSH and CDR2 is LQKENI. CDR3 in amino acids: CASSKTGETYEQYF. The CDR3 DNA reads TGTGCCAGCTCAAAAACAGGGGAAACCTACGAGCAGTACTTC.

J is TRBJ1-2 and V is TRBV5-1, with TRBD1 as a possible D gene (6 bases). Trimming left V 4 bases short and J 8 bases short, with 18 bases between. Germline-derived CDR1 and CDR2 are SGHRS and YFSETQ. The CDR3 loop spans 14 amino acids. CDR3 sequence (DNA): TGCGCCAGCAGCGAAGGGGGTCTAACTAACGGCTACACCTTC. Translation: CASSEGGLTNGYTF.

This clone has just a few counts. The rearrangement links TRBV27 to TRBJ1-1; D may be TRBD1 (5 bases). V lost 4 bases, J lost 7 bases, and 10 bases lay in between. This CDR3 contains 12 residues. Germline V gives CDR1 MNHEY, CDR2 SMNVEV (reference sequence). For the CDR3, the DNA is TGTGCCAGCAGTTCGCACACAGGTGAAGCTTTCTTT. Translated: CASSSHTGEAFF.

The gene calls are TRBV15 and TRBJ2-3; 11 positions agree with TRBD2. This CDR3 is built from 18 residues. Germline V CDR1 and CDR2: LNHNV, YYDKDF (reference sequence). V lost 0 bases and J lost 1; bases outside the gene matches: 6. CDR3 DNA sequence: TGTGCCACCAGCAGAGATGGGGCTAGCGGGAGGCGCACAGATACGCAGTATTTT. It encodes CATSRDGASGRRTDTQYF.

This rearrangement joins TRBV6-5 to TRBJ1-2; D is unresolved. This CDR3 is 14 amino acids long. The ends were cut back, 5 bases at V and 7 bases at J, with 17 bases in the middle. Per germline, CDR1 MNHEY and CDR2 SVGAGI. In DNA, the CDR3 is TGTGCCAGCAGTCCGGATCTTTTTAGGAGTGGCTACACCTTC. Protein sequence: CASSPDLFRSGYTF.

The rearrangement links TRBV20-1 to TRBJ2-1; 11 bases match TRBD2. Per the germline V gene, CDR1 is DFQATT and CDR2 is SNEGSKA (reference sequence). The CDR3 consists of 15 residues. With V trimmed by 3 bases and J by 5 bases, 6 bases remained unmatched. The CDR3 DNA reads as TGCAGTGCTAGTCATAGCGGGAGGGCGCACAATGAGCAGTTCTTC. Its protein product is CSASHSGRAHNEQFF.

On this clone itself: Other DNA sequences in the sample encode the same CDR3. The rearrangement joins TRBV5-1 to TRBJ2-4; TRBD2 aligns across 7 bases. Per germline, CDR1 SGHRS and CDR2 YFSETQ. This CDR3 has 13 residues. Trimming cost V 0 bases and J 8 bases; bases outside gene matches: 2. CDR3 sequence: CASSLEGGDIQYF. The DNA for the CDR3 is TGCGCCAGCAGCTTGGAGGGAGGGGACATTCAGTACTTC.

The V gene is TRBV6-5, the J gene TRBJ1-2, with a weak D call TRBD1 (5 bases). V lost 2 bases, J lost 4 bases, and 8 bases lay in between. The CDR3 sequence is 13 residues long. The germline gives CDR1 MNHEY, CDR2 SVGAGI. The CDR3 nucleotides read TGTGCCAGCAGTTACCGCCAGGGCTATGGCTACACCTTC. Translating it yields CASSYRQGYGYTF.

Concerning this clone: This CDR3 is also generated by other DNA sequences in the sample. The chain is built from TRBV19 and TRBJ1-2; a weak D match, TRBD1 (5 bases). Germline CDR1 reads LNHDA; CDR2 reads SQIVND (reference sequence). CDR3 size: 14 residues. Trimming took off 2 bases at V and 3 bases at J, with 10 bases between the two ends. The CDR3 bases are TGTGCCAGTAGTATAAGCGGGGCTGACTATGGCTACACCTTC. Protein product: CASSISGADYGYTF.

This sequence joins TRBV10-3 and TRBJ2-6; 12 bases are a match to TRBD1. Trimming took 0 bases from V and 3 from J; bases not matched to a gene: 3. CDR1 is ENHRY and CDR2 is SYGVKD in the germline V gene. The CDR3 loop spans 18 amino acids. The CDR3 spells CAISESGTGGGGANVLTF. CDR3 DNA sequence: TGTGCCATCAGTGAGTCTGGGACAGGGGGCGGTGGGGCCAACGTCCTGACTTTC.

This clone has just one count. The V and J genes are TRBV7-8 and TRBJ1-1; D is unclear. Germline V gene sequence: CDR1 SGHVS, CDR2 FQNEAQ. The CDR3 runs to 12 residues. Trimming removed 0 bases from V and 5 bases from J, with 4 bases in between. The CDR3 bases are TGTGCCAGCAGCTTAGCCGTAACTGAAGCTTTCTTT. This gives the protein CASSLAVTEAFF.

This clone was seen only a few times. The V and J genes are TRBV4-2 and TRBJ2-6; maybe TRBD2 (6 bases). Germline V gene lookup returns CDR1 LGHNA and CDR2 YNFKEQ. The CDR3 extends over 21 amino acids. The germline V and J ends were trimmed by 4 bases and 3 bases, with 28 bases remaining between them. The CDR3 sequence: CASSRDLPSPGGTGGANVLTF. The CDR3 nucleotides are TGTGCCAGCAGCCGCGACCTGCCATCCCCCGGGGGTACTGGTGGGGCCAACGTCCTGACTTTC.

This chain links TRBV5-6 with TRBJ2-5; 7 positions agree with TRBD1. This CDR3 comprises 13 residues. Germline lookup yields CDR1 SGHDT and CDR2 YYEEEE. V was pared by 1 base and J by 6 bases, with 3 bases of the junction left unmatched. The CDR3 reads CASSLPGGKTQYF. The CDR3 nucleotides read TGTGCCAGCAGCTTGCCAGGGGGAAAGACCCAGTACTTC. Full variable domain (rest looked up from reference TRBV5-6 and TRBJ2-5): DAGVTQSPTHLIKTRGQQVTLRCSPKSGHDTVSWYQQALGQGPQFIFQYYEEEERQRGNFPDRFSGHQFPNYSSELNVNALLLGDSALYLCASSLPGGKTQYFGPGTRLLVL.

The rearrangement links TRBV6-5 to TRBJ1-5; 8 positions match TRBD1. V lost 0 bases to trimming and J lost 9 bases; unmatched junction nucleotides: 4. Germline V gene data show CDR1 as MNHEY and CDR2 as SVGAGI. The CDR3 consists of 14 residues. The CDR3 here is CASSYSTGALPQHF. The CDR3 nucleotides are TGTGCCAGCAGTTACTCGACAGGGGCGTTGCCCCAGCATTTT.

The CDR3 protein is CAIQRSGGYTF. Here the CDR3 DNA reads TGTGCCATACAGCGCTCGGGGGGCTACACCTTC. The chain couples TRBV28 to TRBJ1-2, with D unclear. This CDR3 has 11 residues. Germline-derived CDR1 and CDR2 are MDHEN and SYDVKM. Deletions cut 10 bases from V and 8 bases from J, with 14 bases between.

CDR3 region: CASRPGGQGRNTIYF. DNA of the CDR3: TGTGCCAGCAGGCCTGGGGGACAGGGGCGAAACACCATATATTTT. The chain is built from TRBV5-5 and TRBJ1-3, with TRBD1 matching 10 bases. Germline CDR1 and CDR2: SGHKS and YYEKEE (reference sequence). The CDR3 covers 15 residues. V lost 5 bases, J lost 5 bases, and 7 bases stayed unmatched.

The V gene is TRBV7-2, the J gene TRBJ1-2; the match to TRBD1 covers 8 bases. Germline V lookup: CDR1 SGHTA, CDR2 FQGNSA. This CDR3 has 14 residues. Losses at the gene ends were 1 base for V and 8 bases for J; bases not matched to a gene: 6. CDR3 sequence (DNA): TGTGCCAGCAGCTTAGGGCCAGGGGGCGGCGGCTACACCTTC. Protein: CASSLGPGGGGYTF.

The chain couples TRBV19 to TRBJ2-2; maybe TRBD1 (5 bases). V lost 3 bases, J lost 7 bases, and 9 bases lay in between. The CDR3 runs 13 residues. Germline V gene lookup returns CDR1 LNHDA and CDR2 SQIVND (reference sequence). CDR3 sequence reads: CASSIQGVGELFF. CDR3 nucleotides: TGTGCCAGTAGTATCCAGGGCGTCGGGGAGCTGTTTTTT.

The chain is built from TRBV7-9 and TRBJ1-2, with D maybe TRBD1 (6 bases). V was trimmed by 5 bases and J by 4 bases, leaving 14 bases between them. Germline lookup yields CDR1 SEHNR and CDR2 FQNEAQ (reference sequence). The CDR3 is 14 amino acids. The CDR3, as DNA: TGTGCCAGCAGCCGATGGACAGAGATCTATGGCTACACCTTC. This gives the protein CASSRWTEIYGYTF.

The chain recombines TRBV10-1 with TRBJ2-3; 7 positions match TRBD2. CDR1 and CDR2 (germline): WNHNN, SYGVQD (reference sequence). Unmatched junction bases numbered 7, after V lost 4 bases and J lost 3 bases. The CDR3 spans 15 residues. CDR3 bases: TGCGCCAGCAGTGTTAGCGGGCCGGGGACAGATACGCAGTATTTT. Translation: CASSVSGPGTDTQYF.

The chain employs TRBV30 and TRBJ2-1; 8 nucleotides agree with TRBD1. V dropped 0 bases and J dropped 3; count of bases not matched to a gene: 4. The length of the CDR3 is 15 residues. The germline V gene has CDR1 GTSNPN and CDR2 SVGIG (reference sequence). The DNA for the CDR3 is TGTGCCTGGAGTGTGGCTACAGGGGGCTACAATGAGCAGTTCTTC. It is translated as CAWSVATGGYNEQFF.

The chain has TRBV9 and TRBJ1-2, with 10 bases aligning to TRBD1. The CDR3 consists of 15 residues. Germline CDR1 and CDR2: SGDLS and YYNGEE. J was trimmed by 7 bases and V by 3 bases; bases with no gene match: 9. CDR3 sequence: CASSDTGTGVTGYTF. The CDR3 DNA reads TGTGCCAGCAGCGACACCGGGACAGGGGTTACTGGCTACACCTTC.